These 20 T cell receptor beta chains came from one sample sequenced in a study of T cell repertoires in cytomegalovirus infection. TCRdb recomputed calls from the reads with MiXCR, one row per CDR3 protein. The sample contains about 400,000 distinct CDR3 sequences, 18% of which appear only once. Sequencing used PBMCs. All receptors come from a human donor in good health (CMV status not recorded). Some clones in this sample may be carry-over from other donors' samples.

This clonotype was recorded many times. The chain carries TRBV7-2 and TRBJ2-3; D may be TRBD1 (6 bases). V gave up 6 bases and J gave up 4 bases, with 20 bases separating them. Germline-derived CDR1 and CDR2 are SGHTA and FQGNSA. The CDR3 length is 16 residues. CDR3 DNA: TGTGCCAGCAGTGTGGACTCGGACAGTAGCGCAGATACGCAGTATTTT. It codes for CASSVDSDSSADTQYF.

About this clonotype: A much larger clone differs from this one at a single base, so this may be a read error. The rearrangement uses TRBV7-6 and TRBJ1-5, with D possibly TRBD1 on 5 matching bases. This CDR3 has 13 residues. The V gene's germline CDR1 is SGHVS and CDR2 FNYEAQ. The CDR3 region is CPSSHGGNQPQHF. The CDR3 nucleotides are TGTCCCAGCAGCCATGGGGGGAATCAGCCCCAGCATTTT. The full variable domain, its missing parts supplied by reference TRBV7-6 and TRBJ1-5, is GAGVSQSPRYKVTKRGQDVALRCDPISGHVSLYWYRQALGQGPEFLTYFNYEAQQDKSGLPNDRFSAERPEGSISTLTIQRTEQRDSAMYRCPSSHGGNQPQHFGDGTRLSIL.

This clonotype was recorded many times. The rearrangement links TRBV20-1 to TRBJ2-3; the D gene is possibly TRBD1 (7 bases). This CDR3 is built from 13 residues. The V end lost 7 bases, the J end lost 6 bases, and 17 bases lay between the germline ends. The germline V gene has CDR1 DFQATT and CDR2 SNEGSKA (reference sequence). This CDR3 reads CSVTTQGGDTQYF. CDR3 DNA: TGCAGTGTCACGACGCAGGGGGGTGATACGCAGTATTTT.

The table lists this clonotype with many counts. The rearrangement joins TRBV28 to TRBJ1-4, with a tentative D call TRBD1 (6 bases). The CDR3 spans 14 residues. Germline V gene sequence: CDR1 MDHEN, CDR2 SYDVKM. The germline V and J ends were trimmed by 2 bases and 7 bases, with 11 bases remaining between them. The chain's CDR3 is CASSLPGGGEKLFF. The CDR3 DNA reads TGTGCCAGCAGTTTACCGGGGGGCGGTGAAAAACTGTTTTTT.

This clonotype has at least ten counts. The J gene is TRBJ1-5, the V gene TRBV7-2; D gene uncertain. The CDR3 sequence is 13 residues long. Trimming took off 5 bases at V and 4 bases at J, with 9 bases between the two ends. From germline, CDR1 is SGHTA and CDR2 FQGNSA. CDR3 sequence: CASSPRYNQPQHF. CDR3 coding DNA: TGTGCCAGCAGCCCCAGGTATAATCAGCCCCAGCATTTT. Filled out from reference TRBV7-2 and TRBJ1-5, the complete variable domain reads GAGVSQSPSNKVTEKGKDVELRCDPISGHTALYWYRQSLGQGLEFLIYFQGNSAPDKSGLPSDRFSAERTGGSVSTLTIQRTQQEDSAVYLCASSPRYNQPQHFGDGTRLSIL.

The chain uses TRBV29-1 and TRBJ2-1; the match to TRBD1 covers 10 bases. CDR3 length: 15 amino acids. V gave up 3 bases and J gave up 2 bases; unmatched junction bases: 4. The germline V gene encodes CDR1 SQVTM and CDR2 ANQGSEA. The CDR3: CSVETGGRAYNEQFF. The CDR3 DNA is TGCAGCGTTGAGACAGGGGGCCGTGCCTACAATGAGCAGTTCTTC.

This clonotype showed up just a few times. The chain is built from TRBV12-3 or TRBV12-4 and TRBJ1-4, with a weak D call TRBD1 (5 bases). The CDR3 has 14 amino acids. V lost 3 bases, J lost 10 bases, and 15 bases lay in between. The CDR3 region is CASSFVGEFGKLFF. The CDR3 bases are TGTGCCAGCAGTTTCGTGGGGGAATTTGGAAAACTGTTTTTT.

In its sample, this clonotype was seen many times. This chain connects TRBV6-5 to TRBJ2-5, with D possibly matching TRBD2 (6 bases). V was trimmed by 0 bases and J by 1 base, leaving 15 bases between them. Germline V gene data show CDR1 as MNHEY and CDR2 as SVGAGI. This CDR3 has 17 residues. The chain's CDR3 is CASSYSGVAETQETQYF. The CDR3 DNA follows: TGTGCCAGCAGTTACTCGGGGGTAGCGGAGACCCAAGAGACCCAGTACTTC.

At least ten counts were recorded for this clonotype. V usage is TRBV11-2 and J usage is TRBJ2-3, with 9 nucleotides matching TRBD2. Germline CDR1 is SGHAT and CDR2 is FQNNGV. This CDR3 has 15 amino acids. V gave up 5 bases and J gave up 3 bases; unmatched junction bases: 6. The CDR3 sequence is CASSPRGLATDTQYF. CDR3 DNA: TGTGCCAGCAGCCCCCGAGGACTAGCGACAGATACGCAGTATTTT.

This chain joins TRBV20-1 and TRBJ2-5, with 7 bases identical to TRBD1. Germline loops: CDR1 DFQATT, CDR2 SNEGSKA (reference sequence). With V trimmed by 0 bases and J by 3 bases, 4 bases remained unmatched. CDR3 length equals 14 residues. CDR3 sequence: CSARDPGTEETQYF. The CDR3 DNA is TGCAGTGCTAGAGATCCTGGGACAGAAGAGACCCAGTACTTC.

This clonotype was recorded at least ten times. The chain uses TRBV7-2 and TRBJ1-1, with a tentative D call TRBD1 (6 bases). The CDR3 contains 12 residues. V dropped 5 bases and J dropped 4 bases, with 8 bases sitting between them. Germline V gene sequence: CDR1 SGHTA, CDR2 FQGNSA. CDR3 region: CASSVDSTEAFF. CDR3 DNA: TGTGCCAGCAGCGTGGACAGCACTGAAGCTTTCTTT.

This clonotype was seen many times. V usage is TRBV7-8 and J usage is TRBJ1-5; 7 bases agree with TRBD1. After removal of 4 bases from V and 6 bases from J, the junction contained 12 bases not matched to a gene. The CDR3 extends over 16 amino acids. CDR1 is SGHVS and CDR2 is FQNEAQ in the germline V gene. CDR3 coding DNA: TGTGCCAGCAGCTCAAGGGGCAGGGGGAGTAGTCAGCCCCAGCATTTT. This sequence encodes CASSSRGRGSSQPQHF.

This clonotype was picked up many times. This chain joins TRBV12-3 or TRBV12-4 and TRBJ1-6; the D gene is possibly TRBD1 (6 bases). V lost 5 bases and J 13 bases, leaving 18 bases between the germline ends. This CDR3 contains 14 residues. The CDR3 DNA sequence: TGTGCCAGCAGTGAGACGGGGGCCGTGTCGCCCCTCCACTTT. This sequence encodes CASSETGAVSPLHF.

This clonotype was counted between two and nine times. This chain connects TRBV7-6 to TRBJ2-5; 11 bases align to TRBD2. This CDR3 comprises 17 residues. V was pared by 2 bases and J by 3 bases, with 8 bases of the junction left unmatched. The germline CDR1 and CDR2 sequences are SGHVS and FNYEAQ. Written as DNA, the CDR3 is TGTGCCAGCAGCTTAAGTGTGGGGGGACTAGCGGAAGAGACCCAGTACTTC. Its protein product is CASSLSVGGLAEETQYF.

This clonotype was detected ten times or more. V gene TRBV7-2 combines with J gene TRBJ1-2; 7 bases map to TRBD1. This CDR3 has 14 amino acids. J gave up 4 bases and V 5 bases, and 7 bases lay outside the gene matches. Germline V lookup: CDR1 SGHTA, CDR2 FQGNSA. DNA for the CDR3: TGTGCCAGCAGCCGATCGACAGGGCCCTATGGCTACACCTTC. It encodes CASSRSTGPYGYTF.

The CDR3 protein is CSVRLGGRSQYF. CDR3 coding DNA: TGCAGCGTCCGATTGGGCGGGAGAAGCCAATACTTC. The chain uses TRBV29-1 and TRBJ2-7; 7 bases match TRBD2. The V gene's germline CDR1 is SQVTM and CDR2 ANQGSEA. The trim removed 6 bases at V and 13 bases at J, leaving 15 bases unmatched. The CDR3 has 12 residues.

This clonotype has only a few counts. The chain is built from TRBV4-1 and TRBJ2-7; D is unresolved. CDR1 and CDR2 from the germline V gene are MGHRA and YSYEKL. V lost 0 bases and J 2 bases, leaving 11 bases between the germline ends. There are 15 residues in the CDR3. CDR3 sequence reads: CASSQEPAAAYEQYF. CDR3 DNA: TGCGCCAGCAGCCAAGAGCCCGCCGCGGCCTACGAGCAGTACTTC.

In its sample, this clonotype was seen a few times. J is TRBJ2-1 and V is TRBV15; 9 positions match TRBD2. Per the germline V gene, CDR1 is LNHNV and CDR2 is YYDKDF (reference sequence). J was trimmed by 4 bases and V by 0 bases; bases with no gene match: 4. The length of the CDR3 is 16 residues. CDR3: CATSRDTSGHYNEQFF. DNA for the CDR3: TGTGCCACCAGCAGAGACACTAGCGGGCATTACAATGAGCAGTTCTTC.

The chain carries TRBV12-3 or TRBV12-4 and TRBJ2-7; D is perhaps TRBD1 (6 bases). V was pared by 7 bases and J by 2 bases, with 15 bases between. The CDR3 runs to 14 residues. The CDR3 loop reads CASTEWGTTYEQYF. The CDR3 DNA reads as TGTGCCAGCACCGAATGGGGGACAACCTACGAGCAGTACTTC.

This clonotype was seen at least ten times. This chain links TRBV12-3 or TRBV12-4 with TRBJ2-3; D remains unclear. The length of the CDR3 is 15 residues. V shed 6 bases and J shed 2 bases, with 15 bases lying between them. The CDR3 region has the DNA TGTGCCAGCAGCCCGCCGGGCCTCGCCACAGATACGCAGTATTTT. Residues: CASSPPGLATDTQYF.